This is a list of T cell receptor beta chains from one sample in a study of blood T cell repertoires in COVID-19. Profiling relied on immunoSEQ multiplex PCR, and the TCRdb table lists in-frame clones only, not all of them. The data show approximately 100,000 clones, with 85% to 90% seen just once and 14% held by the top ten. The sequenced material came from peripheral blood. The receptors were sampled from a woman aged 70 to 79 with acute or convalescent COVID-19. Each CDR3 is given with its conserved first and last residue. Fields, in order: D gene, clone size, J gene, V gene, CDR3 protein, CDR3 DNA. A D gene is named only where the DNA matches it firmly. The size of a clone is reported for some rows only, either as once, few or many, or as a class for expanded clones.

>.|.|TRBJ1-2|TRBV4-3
CASSQGTSGNYGYTF
TGCGCCAGCAGCCAGGGGACTTCTGGGAACTATGGCTACACCTTC
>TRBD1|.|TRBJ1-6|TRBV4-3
CASSQVPRQGGNSPLHF
TGCGCCAGCAGCCAAGTCCCTAGACAGGGCGGTAATTCACCCCTCCACTTT
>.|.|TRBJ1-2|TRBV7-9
CASSLGGRSVGLGYTF
TGTGCCAGCAGCTTAGGGGGGCGTTCAGTAGGCCTGGGGTACACCTTC
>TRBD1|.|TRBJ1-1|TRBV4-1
CASSQYRGAEAFF
TGCGCCAGCAGCCAATACAGGGGGGCTGAAGCTTTCTTT
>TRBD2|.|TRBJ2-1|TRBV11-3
CASSLDGTSGRVRQFF
TGTGCCAGCAGCTTAGATGGGACTAGCGGGAGGGTAAGGCAGTTCTTC
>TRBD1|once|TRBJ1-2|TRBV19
CASSVDRESGYTF
TGTGCCAGTAGTGTCGACAGGGAGTCTGGCTACACCTTC
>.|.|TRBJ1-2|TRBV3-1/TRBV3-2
CAAGRAVSTGYGYTF
TGTGCCGCCGGGAGGGCCGTCTCGACAGGCTATGGCTACACCTTC
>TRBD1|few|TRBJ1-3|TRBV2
CASSEAFRGNTGNTIYF
TGTGCCAGCAGTGAAGCGTTCAGGGGGAATACTGGAAACACCATATATTTT
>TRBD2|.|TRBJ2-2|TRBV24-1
CATSDMGRDTGELFF
TGTGCCACCAGTGATATGGGGAGGGACACCGGGGAGCTGTTTTTT
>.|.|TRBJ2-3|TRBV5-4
CASSSRDKSTDTQYF
TGTGCCAGCAGCAGCCGGGACAAGAGCACAGATACGCAGTATTTT
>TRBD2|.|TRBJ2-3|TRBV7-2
CASSSQPSGRRGDTQYF
TGTGCCAGCAGCTCCCAACCCAGCGGGAGGCGGGGAGATACGCAGTATTTT